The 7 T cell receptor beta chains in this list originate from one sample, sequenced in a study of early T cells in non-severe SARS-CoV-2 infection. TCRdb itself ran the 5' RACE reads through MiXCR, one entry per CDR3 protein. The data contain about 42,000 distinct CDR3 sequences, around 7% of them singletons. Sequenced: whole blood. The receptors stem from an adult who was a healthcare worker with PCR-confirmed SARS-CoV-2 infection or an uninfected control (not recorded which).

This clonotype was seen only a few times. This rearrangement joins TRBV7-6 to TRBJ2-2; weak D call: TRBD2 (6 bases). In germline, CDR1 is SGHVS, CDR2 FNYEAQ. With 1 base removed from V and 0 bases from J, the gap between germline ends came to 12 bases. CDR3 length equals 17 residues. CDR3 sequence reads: CASSLEGGITNTGELFF. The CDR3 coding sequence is TGTGCCAGCAGCTTAGAAGGAGGGATTACGAACACCGGGGAGCTGTTTTTT.

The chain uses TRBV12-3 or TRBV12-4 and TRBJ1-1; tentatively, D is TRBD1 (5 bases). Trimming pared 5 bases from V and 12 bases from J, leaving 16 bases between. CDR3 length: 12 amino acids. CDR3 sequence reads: CASSLTQGETFF. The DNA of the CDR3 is TGTGCCAGCAGTCTAACGCAGGGCGAAACTTTCTTT.

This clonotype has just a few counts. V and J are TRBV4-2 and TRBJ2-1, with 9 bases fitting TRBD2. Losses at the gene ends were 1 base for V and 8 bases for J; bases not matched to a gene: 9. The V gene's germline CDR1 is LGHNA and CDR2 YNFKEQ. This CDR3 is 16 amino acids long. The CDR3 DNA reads TGTGCCAGCAGCCAAGTGCAGCGGGGGGTGCCATATGAGCAGTTCTTC. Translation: CASSQVQRGVPYEQFF.

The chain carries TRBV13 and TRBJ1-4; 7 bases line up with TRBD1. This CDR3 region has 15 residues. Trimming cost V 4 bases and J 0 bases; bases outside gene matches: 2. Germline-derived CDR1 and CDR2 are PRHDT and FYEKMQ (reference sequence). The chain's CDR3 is CASSSGTATNEKLFF. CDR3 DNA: TGTGCCAGCAGCTCCGGGACAGCAACTAATGAAAAACTGTTTTTT. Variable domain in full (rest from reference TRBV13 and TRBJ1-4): AAGVIQSPRHLIKEKRETATLKCYPIPRHDTVYWYQQGPGQDPQFLISFYEKMQSDKGSIPDRFSAQQFSDYHSELNMSSLELGDSALYFCASSSGTATNEKLFFGSGTQLSVL.

The DNA for the CDR3 is TGTGCCAGCAGCCCCCTCAGGGTTGGCAATCAGCCCCAGCATTTT. As protein: CASSPLRVGNQPQHF. The V call is TRBV6-5, the J call TRBJ1-5; a possible D gene is TRBD1 (5 bases). Trimming shortened V by 6 bases and J by 2 bases, and 14 bases separated the two germline ends. This CDR3 contains 15 residues. The germline V gene encodes CDR1 MNHEY and CDR2 SVGAGI.

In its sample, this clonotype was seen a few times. Here the CDR3 reads CASSMTWTAEAFF. CDR3 nucleotides: TGTGCCAGCAGCATGACGTGGACAGCGGAAGCTTTCTTT. The chain joins TRBV11-3 to TRBJ1-1; D might be TRBD1 (6 bases). Germline V gives CDR1 SGHNT, CDR2 YENEEA. Trimming removed 5 bases at V and 8 bases at J, with 15 bases between. The CDR3 has 13 residues.

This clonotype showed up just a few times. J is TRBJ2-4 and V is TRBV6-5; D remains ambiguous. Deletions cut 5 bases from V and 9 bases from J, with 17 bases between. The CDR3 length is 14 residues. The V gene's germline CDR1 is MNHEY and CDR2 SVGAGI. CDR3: CASSQSQPAVIQYF. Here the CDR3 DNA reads TGTGCCAGCAGTCAAAGCCAGCCGGCCGTCATTCAGTACTTC.